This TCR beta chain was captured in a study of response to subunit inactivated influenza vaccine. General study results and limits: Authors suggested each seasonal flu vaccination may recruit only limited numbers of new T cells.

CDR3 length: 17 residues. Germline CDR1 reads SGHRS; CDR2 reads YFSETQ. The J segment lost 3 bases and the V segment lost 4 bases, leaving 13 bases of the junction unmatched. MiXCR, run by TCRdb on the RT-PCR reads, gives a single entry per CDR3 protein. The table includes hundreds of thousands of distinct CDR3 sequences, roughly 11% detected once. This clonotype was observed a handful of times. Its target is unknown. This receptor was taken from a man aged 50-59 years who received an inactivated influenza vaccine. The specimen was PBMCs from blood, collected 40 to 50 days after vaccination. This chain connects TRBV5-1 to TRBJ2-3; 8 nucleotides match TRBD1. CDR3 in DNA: TGCGCCAGCAGCCTTCTTATAGGACAGGGTGGGACAGATACGCAGTATTTT. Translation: CASSLLIGQGGTDTQYF.